These 17 T cell receptor beta chains came from one sample sequenced in a study of cytomegalovirus exposure and HLA in healthy donors (dated by TCRdb to between 2016 and 2019). To prepare the library, the immunoSEQ multiplex PCR assay was applied. The multiplex PCR relied on a mix of 60 forward primers for TCR Vbeta segments and 13 reverse primers for TCR Jbeta segments. TCRdb carries this immuneACCESS record with in-frame sequences only. Its versions omit some clonotypes, under half of them owing to an unresolved V gene in the studies checked, with the rest unexplained. The sample table shows 100,000 or so clones, and roughly 74% are seen once. The top ten clones comprise 1.9% of the sample. The sequenced sample was PBMCs. These receptors were collected from a woman between 35 and 50 years old in good health and CMV-seronegative.

This chain connects TRBV28 to TRBJ1-1, with D possibly TRBD1 on 6 matching bases. The germline CDR1 and CDR2 sequences are MDHEN and SYDVKM. Trimming removed 6 bases from V and 5 bases from J, with 16 bases in between. This CDR3 region has 14 residues. The CDR3: CASRLVQGLTEAFF. The CDR3 DNA reads TGTGCCAGCAGGCTGGTACAGGGTTTGACTGAAGCTTTCTTT.

The genes are TRBV7-3 and TRBJ2-5; 9 bases fit TRBD2. CDR3 length: 15 residues. CDR1 is SGHTA and CDR2 is FQGTGA in the germline V gene. The ends lost 0 bases at V and 5 bases at J; junction bases unmatched: 4. Written as DNA, the CDR3 is TGTGCCAGCAGCTTAACAGCGGGGGGCTTGGAGACCCAGTACTTC. Encoded protein: CASSLTAGGLETQYF.

The chain uses TRBV29-1 and TRBJ2-3, with a tentative D call TRBD2 (6 bases). The CDR3 totals 12 residues. Deletions cut 6 bases from V and 2 bases from J, with 9 bases between. Germline loops: CDR1 SQVTM, CDR2 ANQGSEA. CDR3 amino acids: CSVGGDTDTQYF. In nucleotides, the CDR3 is TGCAGCGTGGGGGGAGACACAGATACGCAGTATTTT.

With respect to this clone: At one end, the junction sequence differs from germline, possibly due to a read error. The rearrangement uses TRBV7-9 and TRBJ2-7; D is possibly TRBD2 (5 bases). Germline CDR1 reads SEHNR; CDR2 reads FQNEAQ (reference sequence). The CDR3 runs 16 residues. DNA for the CDR3: TGTTCCAGCAGCTTAGTTACAACTGCACGGGGTTACGAGCAGTACTTC. Protein product: CSSSLVTTARGYEQYF.

This clone was detected a few times. The chain carries TRBV5-1 and TRBJ2-1; 12 positions match TRBD2. Looked up from germline, CDR1 is SGHRS and CDR2 is YFSETQ. V lost 4 bases, J lost 7 bases, and 6 bases stayed unmatched. The CDR3 has 15 amino acids. The CDR3, as DNA: TGCGCCAGCAGCCTCACTAGCGGGGGGTGGAATGAGCAGTTCTTC. This sequence encodes CASSLTSGGWNEQFF.

The V call is TRBV2, the J call TRBJ2-1; 11 nucleotides match TRBD2. This CDR3 contains 15 residues. With 6 bases clipped from V and 9 bases from J, the junction kept 10 bases outside the gene matches. Germline V lookup: CDR1 SNHLY, CDR2 FYNNEI. The CDR3 region is CASRNVAGGLSEQFF. As DNA, the CDR3 is TGTGCCAGCAGGAATGTAGCGGGAGGGCTAAGTGAGCAGTTCTTC.

A remark on this clone: Sequence at one end of the junction differs from germline and may be a read error. The chain uses TRBV7-9 and TRBJ1-1; a weak D match, TRBD1 (5 bases). The CDR3 runs to 15 residues. Germline values: CDR1 SEHNR, CDR2 FQNEAQ (reference sequence). The CDR3 loop reads CSSSPRGGYSTEAFF. The CDR3 nucleotides read TGTTCCAGCAGCCCCCGGGGGGGATACAGTACTGAAGCTTTCTTT.

The chain employs TRBV4-1 and TRBJ2-3; 7 positions agree with TRBD2. Germline lookup yields CDR1 MGHRA and CDR2 YSYEKL. J lost 4 bases, V lost 2 bases, and 6 bases had no gene match. This CDR3 spans 15 amino acids. CDR3: CASSQHTTSSDTQYF. The CDR3 DNA sequence: TGCGCCAGCAGCCAACATACGACTAGCTCAGATACGCAGTATTTT.

This chain joins TRBV4-2 and TRBJ2-7; maybe TRBD1 (6 bases). V was cut by 0 bases and J by 2 bases, with 8 bases left in between. The CDR3 has 14 amino acids. The germline CDR1 and CDR2 sequences are LGHNA and YNFKEQ. CDR3 in DNA: TGTGCCAGCAGCCAAGACAGGGGAACCTACGAGCAGTACTTC. Its protein product is CASSQDRGTYEQYF.

The V and J genes are TRBV13 and TRBJ2-2; 11 bases fit TRBD2. The CDR3 is 15 residues long. Trimming removed 5 bases from V and 4 bases from J; junction bases left unmatched: 3. CDR1 and CDR2 from the germline V gene are PRHDT and FYEKMQ (reference sequence). This CDR3 is CASSPGLAATGELFF. CDR3 nucleotides: TGTGCCAGCAGCCCGGGACTAGCGGCCACCGGGGAGCTGTTTTTT.

V gene TRBV19 combines with J gene TRBJ2-7; no reliable D call. CDR1 and CDR2 from the germline V gene are LNHDA and SQIVND (reference sequence). The CDR3 runs to 12 residues. V was trimmed by 6 bases and J by 2 bases, leaving 8 bases between them. CDR3 loop: CASRNGAYEQYF. CDR3 nucleotides: TGTGCCAGTAGAAACGGAGCCTACGAGCAGTACTTC.

This clone was detected only a few times. The chain is built from TRBV4-2 and TRBJ2-7; possible D gene TRBD2, 6 bases. The ends were cut back, 0 bases at V and 2 bases at J, with 17 bases in the middle. CDR1 and CDR2 (germline): LGHNA, YNFKEQ. This CDR3 contains 17 residues. CDR3: CASSQEDVRGGAYEQYF. In nucleotides, the CDR3 is TGTGCCAGCAGCCAAGAAGATGTTCGTGGCGGGGCCTACGAGCAGTACTTC.

V and J are TRBV27 and TRBJ2-1, with a tentative D call TRBD1 (6 bases). The CDR3 is 13 amino acids. Germline lookup yields CDR1 MNHEY and CDR2 SMNVEV (reference sequence). V shed 2 bases and J shed 8 bases, with 10 bases lying between them. The CDR3 DNA sequence: TGTGCCAGCAGTTTACAGGGGAGTGATGAGCAGTTCTTC. Amino acid sequence: CASSLQGSDEQFF.

J is TRBJ2-7 and V is TRBV13, with 12 bases identical to TRBD1. The CDR3 runs 15 residues. The V gene's germline CDR1 is PRHDT and CDR2 FYEKMQ (reference sequence). After removal of 4 bases from V and 5 bases from J, the junction contained 6 bases not matched to a gene. CDR3 amino acids: CASSYTGQGANEQYF. The CDR3 DNA sequence: TGTGCCAGCAGCTATACGGGACAGGGGGCGAACGAGCAGTACTTC.

This chain connects TRBV6-5 to TRBJ2-1; D possibly corresponds to TRBD2 (6 bases). Germline-derived CDR1 and CDR2 are MNHEY and SVGAGI. The length of the CDR3 is 11 residues. Deletions cut 6 bases from V and 8 bases from J, with 8 bases between. The DNA for the CDR3 is TGTGCCAGCAGGCGCGGGGATGAGCAGTTCTTC. Translated, it gives CASRRGDEQFF.

The J gene is TRBJ2-5, the V gene TRBV25-1, with 9 bases aligning to TRBD1. Germline V gene lookup returns CDR1 MGHDK and CDR2 SYGVNS. The CDR3 extends over 17 amino acids. V trimming: 3 bases; J trimming: 1 base; junction bases outside the gene matches: 9. The CDR3 DNA follows: TGTGCCAGCAGTGAGAAAAAGGGACAGGGACTCCAAGAGACCCAGTACTTC. It specifies CASSEKKGQGLQETQYF.

The J gene is TRBJ2-4, the V gene TRBV19; a possible D gene is TRBD2 (6 bases). V gave up 7 bases and J gave up 0 bases, with 10 bases separating them. Germline V lookup: CDR1 LNHDA, CDR2 SQIVND (reference sequence). The CDR3 consists of 14 residues. The CDR3 bases are TGTGCCAGTACCGAGGGACTAGCCAAAAACATTCAGTACTTC. This encodes CASTEGLAKNIQYF.